The 18 T cell receptor beta chains presented below share a single source sample, sequenced in a study of control samples from healthy donors and cancer patients. Repertoires were generated with immunoSEQ multiplex PCR, while TCRdb's copy carries only in-frame clones and drops some. The sample shows tens of thousands of clones, 85% to 90% of them seen only once. The sample was PBMCs. These receptors all come from a woman aged 55 to 70 with head and neck cancer.

The V gene is TRBV7-3, the J gene TRBJ1-6, with TRBD1 matching 9 bases. With 1 base clipped from V and 0 bases from J, the junction kept 13 bases outside the gene matches. Germline CDR1 and CDR2: SGHTA and FQGTGA. The CDR3 is 21 amino acids. The CDR3 here is CASSLIGTGFDRSSYNSPLHF. The CDR3 nucleotides read TGTGCCAGCAGCTTAATTGGGACAGGGTTCGACCGGAGCTCCTATAATTCACCCCTCCACTTT.

CDR3 sequence (DNA): TGTGCCAGCAGCTTAGCTCGGCAGTTCTATGGCTACACCTTC. Encoded protein: CASSLARQFYGYTF. The chain joins TRBV13 to TRBJ1-2; D unresolved. The germline V and J ends were trimmed by 1 base and 4 bases, with 10 bases remaining between them. CDR3 length equals 14 residues. Per the germline V gene, CDR1 is PRHDT and CDR2 is FYEKMQ (reference sequence).

The chain links TRBV9 to TRBJ2-3, with D perhaps matching TRBD1 or TRBD2 (5 bases each). Trimming removed 0 bases at V and 4 bases at J, with 9 bases between. The CDR3 runs to 14 residues. CDR1 and CDR2 (germline): SGDLS, YYNGEE. The CDR3 reads CASSVEGTADTQYF. Here the CDR3 DNA reads TGTGCCAGCAGCGTAGAGGGGACCGCAGATACGCAGTATTTT.

The rearrangement joins TRBV5-1 to TRBJ2-7, with D possibly being TRBD2 (5 bases). Looked up from germline, CDR1 is SGHRS and CDR2 is YFSETQ. V was shortened by 6 bases and J by 3 bases, with 7 bases between the two germline ends. The CDR3 is 11 amino acids. This CDR3 is CASTGNYEQYF. In nucleotides, the CDR3 is TGCGCCAGCACGGGAAACTACGAGCAGTACTTC.

V and J are TRBV28 and TRBJ1-5; D gene ambiguous. Germline assignment: CDR1 MDHEN and CDR2 SYDVKM. V lost 7 bases, J lost 4 bases, and 14 bases lay in between. This CDR3 has 14 amino acids. CDR3 sequence: CASNPSGVNQPQHF. In nucleotides, the CDR3 is TGTGCCAGCAATCCATCTGGGGTGAATCAGCCCCAGCATTTT. Supplemented by reference TRBV28 and TRBJ1-5, the full variable domain reads DVKVTQSSRYLVKRTGEKVFLECVQDMDHENMFWYRQDPGLGLRLIYFSYDVKMKEKGDIPEGYSVSREKKERFSLILESASTNQTSMYLCASNPSGVNQPQHFGDGTRLSIL.

The chain combines TRBV13 with TRBJ1-6; D not resolved. CDR3 length: 14 amino acids. V was pared by 7 bases and J by 0 bases, with 7 bases between. Germline lookup yields CDR1 PRHDT and CDR2 FYEKMQ (reference sequence). In nucleotides, the CDR3 is TGTGCCAGCACGGTGAGCTCCTATAATTCACCCCTCCACTTT. Its protein product is CASTVSSYNSPLHF.

The rearrangement links TRBV21-1 to TRBJ2-7; the D segment call TRBD2 is taken from the table without a DNA check. TRBV21-1 is assigned pseudogene status. The CDR3 runs to 16 residues. In DNA form, the CDR3 reads TGTGCCAGCACCAATCCCCCCCGGGAGGGGGCCTACGAGCAGTACTTC. This codes for CASTNPPREGAYEQYF.

The chain has TRBV5-1 and TRBJ1-1, with D unclear. V was shortened by 3 bases and J by 2 bases, with 11 bases between the two germline ends. This CDR3 is built from 14 residues. Germline lookup yields CDR1 SGHRS and CDR2 YFSETQ. This CDR3 reads CASSSSTGNTEAFF. CDR3 sequence (DNA): TGCGCCAGCAGCTCTTCGACGGGTAACACTGAAGCTTTCTTT. Full variable domain (rest looked up from reference TRBV5-1 and TRBJ1-1): KAGVTQTPRYLIKTRGQQVTLSCSPISGHRSVSWYQQTPGQGLQFLFEYFSETQRNKGNFPGRFSGRQFSNSRSEMNVSTLELGDSALYLCASSSSTGNTEAFFGQGTRLTVV.

This chain joins TRBV21-1 and TRBJ1-5. TRBV21-1 corresponds to a pseudogene. CDR3 length: 15 amino acids. The CDR3 loop is CASNLRLDSNQPQHF. CDR3 nucleotide sequence: TGTGCCAGCAATCTAAGATTGGATAGCAATCAGCCCCAGCATTTT.

V is TRBV30 and J is TRBJ1-1, with no clear D. Between the trimmed V and J ends, which lost 0 bases and 1 base, there was a span of 6 bases. This CDR3 comprises 13 residues. Looked up from germline, CDR1 is GTSNPN and CDR2 is SVGIG (reference sequence). This CDR3 is CAWSVHTNTEAFF. The CDR3 DNA reads as TGTGCCTGGAGTGTCCACACGAACACTGAAGCTTTCTTT.

V usage is TRBV7-2 and J usage is TRBJ1-5, with TRBD1 matching over 8 bases. Trimming took 2 bases from V and 6 from J; bases not matched to a gene: 3. Germline V gene lookup returns CDR1 SGHTA and CDR2 FQGNSA. The length of the CDR3 is 14 residues. CDR3 loop: CASSLSGGGQPQHF. The CDR3 DNA is TGTGCCAGCAGCTTATCAGGGGGCGGTCAGCCCCAGCATTTT.

The genes are TRBV11-2 and TRBJ1-3; no clear D gene. V shed 5 bases and J shed 2 bases, with 19 bases lying between them. Germline CDR1 SGHAT, CDR2 FQNNGV. This CDR3 region has 17 residues. The CDR3 here is CASSPSRGARTGNTIYF. The DNA for the CDR3 is TGTGCCAGCAGCCCTAGTCGAGGCGCTCGGACTGGAAACACCATATATTTT.

This chain connects TRBV6-6 to TRBJ1-1, with D unclear. Germline loops: CDR1 MNHNY, CDR2 SVGAGI (reference sequence). Deletions cut 5 bases from V and 6 bases from J, with 7 bases between. The CDR3 is made up of 11 amino acids. The CDR3 sequence: CASSLIAEAFF. CDR3 sequence (DNA): TGTGCCAGCAGTCTGATCGCTGAAGCTTTCTTT.

V usage is TRBV5-5 and J usage is TRBJ1-5; D is possibly TRBD1 (5 bases). The germline V gene has CDR1 SGHKS and CDR2 YYEKEE (reference sequence). This CDR3 is built from 17 residues. V was cut by 0 bases and J by 4 bases, with 17 bases left in between. The CDR3 bases are TGTGCCAGCAGCTTGGTCGCGTTCAGGGACGGGAATCAGCCCCAGCATTTT. This translates into CASSLVAFRDGNQPQHF.

The CDR3 is CASSFAGTTNTEAFF. The DNA of the CDR3 is TGTGCCAGCAGTTTTGCCGGGACGACTAACACTGAAGCTTTCTTT. This sequence joins TRBV28 and TRBJ1-1; D may be TRBD1 (5 bases). The germline CDR1 and CDR2 sequences are MDHEN and SYDVKM. The CDR3 spans 15 residues. Trimming stripped 3 bases from V and 2 bases from J, with 13 bases between.

The V call is TRBV3-1 (or the pseudogene TRBV3-2), the J call TRBJ1-6, with no clear D. Trimming took off 0 bases at V and 11 bases at J, with 14 bases between the two ends. Germline V lookup: CDR1 LGHDT, CDR2 YNNKEL (reference sequence). This CDR3 has 15 residues. The CDR3 DNA is TGTGCCAGCAGCCAAGATTGGAGACAACGGGCACCCCTCCACTTT. Amino acid sequence: CASSQDWRQRAPLHF.

The chain links TRBV19 to TRBJ1-1, with TRBD1 matching 9 bases. Trimming at V came to 5 bases and at J to 7 bases, leaving 5 bases not matched to a gene. This CDR3 is built from 13 residues. Germline CDR1 and CDR2: LNHDA and SQIVND (reference sequence). The CDR3 is CASSLRTGDEAFF. CDR3 nucleotides: TGTGCCAGTAGTCTGAGGACAGGGGATGAAGCTTTCTTT. Full variable domain (remainder filled in from reference TRBV19 and TRBJ1-1): DGGITQSPKYLFRKEGQNVTLSCEQNLNHDAMYWYRQDPGQGLRLIYYSQIVNDFQKGDIAEGYSVSREKKESFPLTVTSAQKNPTAFYLCASSLRTGDEAFFGQGTRLTVV.

This sequence joins TRBV24-1 and TRBJ2-7, with TRBD2 as a possible D gene (6 bases). V dropped 5 bases and J dropped 4 bases, with 17 bases sitting between them. The germline CDR1 and CDR2 sequences are KGHDR and SFDVKD. The CDR3 contains 15 residues. The CDR3 here is CATSVPGRREYEQYF. CDR3 sequence (DNA): TGTGCCACCAGTGTTCCTGGCAGGCGGGAATACGAGCAGTACTTC.